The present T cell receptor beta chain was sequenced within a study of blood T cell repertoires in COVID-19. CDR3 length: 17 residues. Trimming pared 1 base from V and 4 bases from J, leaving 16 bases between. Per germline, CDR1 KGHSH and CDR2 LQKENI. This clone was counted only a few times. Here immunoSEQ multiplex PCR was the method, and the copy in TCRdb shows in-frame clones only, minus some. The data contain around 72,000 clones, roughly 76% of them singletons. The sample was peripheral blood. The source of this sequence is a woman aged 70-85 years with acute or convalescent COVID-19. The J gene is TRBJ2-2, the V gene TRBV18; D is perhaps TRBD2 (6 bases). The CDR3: CASSPRAGRMVTGELFF. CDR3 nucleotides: TGTGCCAGCTCACCACGCGCGGGGCGAATGGTCACCGGGGAGCTGTTTTTT.